The clone carrying this T cell receptor beta chain was detected only a few times. This record comes from a study of blood T cell repertoires in COVID-19. Study overall: Researchers got acute and convalescent COVID-19 samples from the United States, Italy and Spain. From T cells, B-cell-depleted T cells, or PBMCs came the material, which was cDNA or gDNA.

Source study methods: Reference gene primer amplification yielded estimated nucleated cell counts. The assay was immunoSEQ multiplex PCR, and TCRdb's table has in-frame clones only and misses some. V, J and clone size were drawn from that table, and D and trimming were deduced from the DNA. The table has about 310,000 clones, around 90% seen once. Seattle patients were enrolled while actively infected and followed longitudinally. The CDR3 is made up of 14 amino acids. CDR1 MDHEN and CDR2 SYDVKM come from the germline V gene. The germline V and J ends were trimmed by 2 bases and 8 bases, with 15 bases remaining between them.

This TCR was sampled from a middle-aged woman with COVID-19, enrolled during active disease. This chain connects TRBV28 to TRBJ1-2, with D possibly matching TRBD1 (5 bases). Sequences were obtained from peripheral blood. The CDR3 spells CASSLLPGLRGYTF. The CDR3 DNA follows: TGTGCCAGCAGTTTACTCCCAGGGTTGCGAGGCTACACCTTC.